This T cell receptor (beta chain) came from a study of blood T cell repertoires in COVID-19. Clones were sequenced by immunoSEQ multiplex PCR, and TCRdb holds only the in-frame ones, with some missing. The table records about 330,000 clones, roughly 87% of them present only once. The study assigned cohorts using participant-reported clinical history. Per the germline V gene, CDR1 is MNHEY and CDR2 is SMNVEV (reference sequence). There are 14 residues in the CDR3. The V end was cut by 4 bases, the J end by 6 bases, with 13 bases between. This TCR was sampled from a woman aged 30 to 39 who had recovered from COVID-19. J is TRBJ1-5 and V is TRBV27; TRBD1 might be the D (5 bases). Sequencing was done on a sample of PBMCs or T cells enriched from blood (not recorded which). The CDR3 DNA follows: TGTGCCAGCAGTTCGACCGGGGGAATTCAGCCCCAGCATTTT. It codes for CASSSTGGIQPQHF.